The 5 T cell receptor beta chains below all came from one sample that was sequenced in a study of a mutant IDH1 vaccine in newly diagnosed glioma. Assay used: immunoSEQ multiplex PCR; TCRdb lists only in-frame clones, some missing. The sample consists of 23,000 or so clones, around 79% of them appearing once. Which antigens these TCRs recognize remains unknown. Specified time point: week 11, during vaccination. Alongside topical imiquimod, each dose of vaccine comprised 300 ug of mutant IDH1 20-mer peptide. Here the sequenced sample was PBMCs, taken from a glioma patient whose treatment included an IDH1 peptide vaccine. The receptors were sampled from a man aged 35-49 years with glioma.

V usage is TRBV5-4 and J usage is TRBJ1-3; the D gene is possibly TRBD1 (5 bases). The CDR3 extends over 18 amino acids. Trimming took off 5 bases at V and 0 bases at J, with 21 bases between the two ends. Germline V CDR1 and CDR2: SGHNT, YYREEE (reference sequence). Here the CDR3 DNA reads TGTGCCAGCAGTAAAGGAGGGCAGGGCGGACACTCTGGAAACACCATATATTTT. This codes for CASSKGGQGGHSGNTIYF.

This chain joins TRBV7-2 and TRBJ2-7, with D possibly TRBD2 on 5 matching bases. CDR1 SGHTA and CDR2 FQGNSA come from the germline V gene. There are 13 residues in the CDR3. V lost 5 bases, J lost 1 base, and 9 bases lay in between. CDR3 in DNA: TGTGCCAGCAGCCTGGACTTTTCCTACGAGCAGTACGTC. It codes for CASSLDFSYEQYV.

This clone came up a few times. V is TRBV7-2 and J is TRBJ1-5; 8 bases are shared with TRBD1. The CDR3 is made up of 13 amino acids. V was pared by 4 bases and J by 9 bases, with 5 bases of the junction left unmatched. Germline CDR1 reads SGHTA; CDR2 reads FQGNSA. The CDR3 nucleotides read TGTGCCAGCAGCTCACAGGGGGGAGGGCCCCAGCATTTT. It translates to CASSSQGGGPQHF.

The chain carries TRBV19 and TRBJ2-4; weak D call: TRBD1 (5 bases). This CDR3 has 14 amino acids. The germline V gene has CDR1 LNHDA and CDR2 SQIVND (reference sequence). The V end was cut by 5 bases, the J end by 5 bases, with 13 bases between. This CDR3 is CASSVDQGQNIQYF. CDR3 sequence (DNA): TGTGCCAGTAGTGTTGACCAGGGCCAAAACATTCAGTACTTC.

The chain joins TRBV5-6 to TRBJ2-3; 10 bases are a match to TRBD2. V gave up 0 bases and J gave up 5 bases; unmatched junction bases: 6. The CDR3 sequence is 16 residues long. Germline values: CDR1 SGHDT, CDR2 YYEEEE. CDR3 coding DNA: TGTGCCAGCAGCTTGGGTCCCCAGCGGGAGGGAGATACGCAGTATTTT. This gives the protein CASSLGPQREGDTQYF.